A selection of T cell receptor beta chains follows, all from one sample in a study of metastatic and nonmetastatic thyroid tumors. TCRdb re-analyzed the PCR reads using MiXCR. Among around 30,000 clones listed, around a quarter were seen once. The sequenced sample was blood. Receptors were obtained from a female donor with papillary thyroid cancer or a benign thyroid nodule (not recorded which). Some clones in this sample may be carry-over from other donors' samples. Both conserved end residues are part of each CDR3. The order of the fields is D gene, J gene, clone size, V gene, CDR3 protein, CDR3 DNA. The D gene is left open where the match is weak. Clone size is stated in some rows and not others, as once, few, many or a class when expanded.

TRBD2 TRBJ2-1 many TRBV6-1 CASRPGGIDNEQFF TGTGCCAGCAGACCGGGGGGGATTGACAATGAGCAGTTCTTC
TRBD1 TRBJ1-2 - TRBV2 CASRGQNCGYSF TGTGCCAGCAGGGGACAGAACTGTGGCTACTCCTTC
- TRBJ2-7 - TRBV12-3/TRBV12-4 CASSRTTDYGQNF TGTGCCAGCAGCCGGACGACAGATTACGGGCAGAACTTC
TRBD2 TRBJ2-3 many TRBV18 CASSPVTSGTDTQYF TGTGCCAGCTCACCAGTGACTAGCGGCACAGATACGCAGTATTTT
- TRBJ2-7 medium-sized TRBV12-3/TRBV12-4 CASSLDEQYF TGTGCCAGCAGTTTGGACGAGCAGTACTTC
TRBD1 TRBJ1-5 many TRBV28 CASTPHGQAGPSAQHF TGTGCCAGCACCCCCCACGGACAGGCCGGGCCTTCAGCCCAGCATTTT
- TRBJ2-2 many TRBV6-1 CASSLQRGTGELFF TGTGCCAGCAGTCTCCAGCGAGGCACCGGGGAGCTGTTTTTT
- TRBJ1-3 - TRBV7-2 CASSQDRGPGTIYF TGTGCCAGCAGCCAAGATAGGGGTCCGGGCACCATATATTTT
TRBD2 TRBJ2-3 many TRBV7-3 CASSPLAGVTDTQYF TGTGCCAGCAGCCCCCTAGCGGGAGTGACAGATACGCAGTATTTT
- TRBJ1-4 many TRBV20-1 CSARGEEGEKLFF TGCAGTGCTAGAGGGGAGGAGGGTGAAAAACTGTTTTTT
- TRBJ2-1 many TRBV4-1 CASSQEQLSSYNEQFF TGCGCCAGCAGCCAAGAACAGTTAAGCTCCTACAATGAGCAGTTCTTC
- TRBJ2-7 - TRBV6-2/TRBV6-3 CASSWDGKYEQYF TGTGCCAGCTCATGGGACGGGAAATACGAGCAGTACTTC
TRBD2 TRBJ2-3 many TRBV2 CASSTRGSGIDSTDTQYF TGTGCCAGCAGTACCCGGGGTAGCGGGATAGATTCCACAGATACGCAGTATTTT